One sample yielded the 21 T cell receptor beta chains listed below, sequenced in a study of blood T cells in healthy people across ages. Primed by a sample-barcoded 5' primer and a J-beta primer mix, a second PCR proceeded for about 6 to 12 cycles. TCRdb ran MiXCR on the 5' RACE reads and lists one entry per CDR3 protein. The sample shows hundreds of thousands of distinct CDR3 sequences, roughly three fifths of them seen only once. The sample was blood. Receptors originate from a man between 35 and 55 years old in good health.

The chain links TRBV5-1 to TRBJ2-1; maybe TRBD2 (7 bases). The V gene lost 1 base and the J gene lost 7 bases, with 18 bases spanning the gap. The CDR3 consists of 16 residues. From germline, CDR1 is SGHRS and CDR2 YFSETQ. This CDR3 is CASSLLGGLEVNEQFF. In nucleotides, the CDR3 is TGCGCCAGCAGCTTGCTGGGGGGGCTAGAAGTGAATGAGCAGTTCTTC.

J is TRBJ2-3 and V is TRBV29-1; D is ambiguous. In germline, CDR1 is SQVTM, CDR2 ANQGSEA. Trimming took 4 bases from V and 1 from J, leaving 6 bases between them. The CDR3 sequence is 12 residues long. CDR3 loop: CSVVQGTDTQYF. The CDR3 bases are TGCAGCGTTGTCCAAGGCACAGATACGCAGTATTTT.

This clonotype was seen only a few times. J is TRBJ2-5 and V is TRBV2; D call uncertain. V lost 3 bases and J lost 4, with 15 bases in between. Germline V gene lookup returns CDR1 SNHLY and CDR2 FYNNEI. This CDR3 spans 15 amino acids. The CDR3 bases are TGTGCCAGCAGTGAGGAGAACCCAAGAGGAGAGACCCAGTACTTC. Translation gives CASSEENPRGETQYF.

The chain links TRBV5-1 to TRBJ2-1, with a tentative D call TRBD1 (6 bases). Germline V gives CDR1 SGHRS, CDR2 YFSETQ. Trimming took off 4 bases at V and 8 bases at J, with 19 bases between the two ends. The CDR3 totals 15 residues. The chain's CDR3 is CASSAEIQGPHEQFF. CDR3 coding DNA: TGCGCCAGCAGCGCAGAAATACAGGGTCCCCATGAGCAGTTCTTC.

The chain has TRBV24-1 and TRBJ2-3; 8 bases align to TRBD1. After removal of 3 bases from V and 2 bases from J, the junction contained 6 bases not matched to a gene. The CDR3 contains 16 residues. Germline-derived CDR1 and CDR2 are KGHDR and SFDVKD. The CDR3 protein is CATSDPGTGSTDTQYF. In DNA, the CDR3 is TGTGCCACCAGTGATCCCGGGACAGGATCCACAGATACGCAGTATTTT.

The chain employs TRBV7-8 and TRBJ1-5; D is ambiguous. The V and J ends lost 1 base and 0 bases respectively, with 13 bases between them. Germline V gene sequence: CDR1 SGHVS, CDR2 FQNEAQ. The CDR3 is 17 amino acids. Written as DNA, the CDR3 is TGTGCCAGCAGCTTAGTCAGTACAGCCCATAGCAATCAGCCCCAGCATTTT. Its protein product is CASSLVSTAHSNQPQHF. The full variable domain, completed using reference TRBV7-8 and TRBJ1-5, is GAGVSQSPRYKVAKRGQDVALRCDPISGHVSLFWYQQALGQGPEFLTYFQNEAQLDKSGLPSDRFFAERPEGSVSTLKIQRTQQEDSAVYLCASSLVSTAHSNQPQHFGDGTRLSIL.

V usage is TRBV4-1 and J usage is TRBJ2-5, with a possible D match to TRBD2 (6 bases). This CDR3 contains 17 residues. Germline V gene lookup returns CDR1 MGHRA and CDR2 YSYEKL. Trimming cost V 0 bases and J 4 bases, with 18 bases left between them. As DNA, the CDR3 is TGCGCCAGCAGCCAAGAAGGAGGGTTGAAGCGTCTAGAGACCCAGTACTTC. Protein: CASSQEGGLKRLETQYF.

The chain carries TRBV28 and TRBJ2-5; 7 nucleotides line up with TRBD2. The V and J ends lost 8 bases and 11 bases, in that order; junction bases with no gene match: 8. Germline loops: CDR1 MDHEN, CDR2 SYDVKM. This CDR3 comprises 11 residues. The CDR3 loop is CASAWDYEQYF. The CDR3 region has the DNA TGTGCCAGCGCATGGGACTATGAGCAGTACTTC.

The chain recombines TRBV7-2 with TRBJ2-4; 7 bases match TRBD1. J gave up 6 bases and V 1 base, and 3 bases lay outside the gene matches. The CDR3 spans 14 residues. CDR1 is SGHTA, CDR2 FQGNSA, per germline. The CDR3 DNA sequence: TGTGCCAGCAGCTTAGGGGGACAGTTAAACATTCAGTACTTC. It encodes CASSLGGQLNIQYF. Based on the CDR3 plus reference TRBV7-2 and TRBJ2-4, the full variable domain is GAGVSQSPSNKVTEKGKDVELRCDPISGHTALYWYRQSLGQGLEFLIYFQGNSAPDKSGLPSDRFSAERTGGSVSTLTIQRTQQEDSAVYLCASSLGGQLNIQYFGAGTRLSVL.

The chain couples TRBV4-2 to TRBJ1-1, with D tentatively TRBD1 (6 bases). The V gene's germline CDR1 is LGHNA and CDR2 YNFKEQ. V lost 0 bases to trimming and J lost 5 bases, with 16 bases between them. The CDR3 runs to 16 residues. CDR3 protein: CASSQDLYRVNTEAFF. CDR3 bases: TGTGCCAGCAGCCAAGATTTGTACAGGGTTAATACTGAAGCTTTCTTT.

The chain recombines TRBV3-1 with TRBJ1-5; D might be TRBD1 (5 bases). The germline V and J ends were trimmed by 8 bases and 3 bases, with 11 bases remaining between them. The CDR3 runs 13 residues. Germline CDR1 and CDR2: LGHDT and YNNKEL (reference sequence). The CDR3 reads CASQRGNNQPQHF. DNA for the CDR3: TGTGCCAGCCAACGGGGGAACAATCAGCCCCAGCATTTT. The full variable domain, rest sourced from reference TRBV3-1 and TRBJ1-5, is DTAVSQTPKYLVTQMGNDKSIKCEQNLGHDTMYWYKQDSKKFLKIMFSYNNKELIINETVPNRFSPKSPDKAHLNLHINSLELGDSAVYFCASQRGNNQPQHFGDGTRLSIL.

The CDR3 protein is CAISESARKLFF. CDR3 in DNA: TGTGCCATCAGTGAGTCGGCAAGGAAACTGTTTTTT. This chain links TRBV10-3 with TRBJ1-4, with D unresolved. The germline V and J ends were trimmed by 0 bases and 11 bases, with 7 bases remaining between them. This CDR3 is 12 amino acids long. Germline CDR1 is ENHRY and CDR2 is SYGVKD.

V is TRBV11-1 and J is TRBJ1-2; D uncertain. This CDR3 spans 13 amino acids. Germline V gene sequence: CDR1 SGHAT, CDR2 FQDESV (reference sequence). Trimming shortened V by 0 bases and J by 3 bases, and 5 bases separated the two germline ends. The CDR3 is CASSLAPDYGYTF. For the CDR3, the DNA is TGTGCCAGCAGCTTAGCCCCAGACTATGGCTACACCTTC.

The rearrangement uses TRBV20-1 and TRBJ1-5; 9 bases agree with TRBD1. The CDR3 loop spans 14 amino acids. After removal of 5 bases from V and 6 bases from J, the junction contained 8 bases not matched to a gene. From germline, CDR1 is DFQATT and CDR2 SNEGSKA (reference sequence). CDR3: CSALTGGAGQPQHF. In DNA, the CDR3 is TGCAGTGCTCTAACAGGGGGCGCAGGTCAGCCCCAGCATTTT.

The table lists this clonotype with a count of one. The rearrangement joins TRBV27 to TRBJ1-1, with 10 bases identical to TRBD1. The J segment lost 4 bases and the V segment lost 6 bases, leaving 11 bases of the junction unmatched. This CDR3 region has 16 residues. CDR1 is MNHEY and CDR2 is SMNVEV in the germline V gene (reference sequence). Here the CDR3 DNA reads TGTGCCAGCAGCCCCACCCGGGACAGGGGTATCACTGAAGCTTTCTTT. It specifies CASSPTRDRGITEAFF.

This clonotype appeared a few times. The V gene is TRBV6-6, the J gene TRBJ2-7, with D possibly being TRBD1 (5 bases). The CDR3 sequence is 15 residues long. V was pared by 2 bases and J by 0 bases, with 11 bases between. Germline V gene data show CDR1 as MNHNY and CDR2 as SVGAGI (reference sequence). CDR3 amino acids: CASSYQRQGSYEQYF. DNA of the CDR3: TGTGCCAGCAGTTACCAACGGCAGGGCTCCTACGAGCAGTACTTC.

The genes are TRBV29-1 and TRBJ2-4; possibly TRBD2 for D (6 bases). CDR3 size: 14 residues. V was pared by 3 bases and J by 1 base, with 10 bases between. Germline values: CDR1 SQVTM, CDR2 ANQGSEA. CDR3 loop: CSVDSSGAKNIQYF. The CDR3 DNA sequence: TGCAGCGTTGATTCCAGCGGGGCCAAAAACATTCAGTACTTC.

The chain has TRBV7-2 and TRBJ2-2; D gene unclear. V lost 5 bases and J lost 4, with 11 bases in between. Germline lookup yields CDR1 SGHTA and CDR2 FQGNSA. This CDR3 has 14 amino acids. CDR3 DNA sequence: TGTGCCAGCAGCGCCGATAGAGGCACCGGGGAGCTGTTTTTT. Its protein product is CASSADRGTGELFF.

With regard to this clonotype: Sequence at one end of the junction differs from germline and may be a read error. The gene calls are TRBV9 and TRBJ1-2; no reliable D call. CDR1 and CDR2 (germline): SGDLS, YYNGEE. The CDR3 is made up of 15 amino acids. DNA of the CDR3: TGTGCCAGCAGCGTAGGTCGGGAAGTTCTACGTGGCCACACCTTC. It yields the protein CASSVGREVLRGHTF.

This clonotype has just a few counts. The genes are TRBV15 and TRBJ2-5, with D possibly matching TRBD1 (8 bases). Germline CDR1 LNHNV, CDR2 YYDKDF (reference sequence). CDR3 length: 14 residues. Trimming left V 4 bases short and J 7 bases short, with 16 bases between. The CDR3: CATSTTDREGTQYF. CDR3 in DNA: TGTGCCACCAGCACTACGGACAGGGAGGGGACCCAGTACTTC.

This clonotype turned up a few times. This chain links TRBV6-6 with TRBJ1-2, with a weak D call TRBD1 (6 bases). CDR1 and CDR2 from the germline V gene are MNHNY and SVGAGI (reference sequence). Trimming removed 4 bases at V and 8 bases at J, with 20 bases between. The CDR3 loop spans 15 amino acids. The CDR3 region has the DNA TGTGCCAGCAGTTCCCGACCGGGAGGGGGAAACGGCTACACCTTC. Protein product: CASSSRPGGGNGYTF.